The 6 T cell receptor beta chains presented below share a single source sample, sequenced in a study of T cell repertoires in cytomegalovirus infection. TCRdb processed the reads anew with MiXCR; each CDR3 protein has one entry. In the table there are over 200,000 distinct CDR3 sequences, about an eighth of which are singletons. The sequencing input was PBMCs. These receptors came from a human donor in good health (CMV status not recorded). Some clones in this sample may be carry-over from other donors' samples.

This clonotype was recorded at least ten times. This chain links TRBV7-6 with TRBJ1-3; D is uncertain. CDR1 SGHVS and CDR2 FNYEAQ come from the germline V gene. Trimming cost V 5 bases and J 2 bases, with 4 bases left between them. This CDR3 region has 12 residues. DNA for the CDR3: TGTGCCAGCAGCCTCCCTGGAAACACCATATATTTT. Translated: CASSLPGNTIYF. Supplemented by reference TRBV7-6 and TRBJ1-3, the full variable domain reads GAGVSQSPRYKVTKRGQDVALRCDPISGHVSLYWYRQALGQGPEFLTYFNYEAQQDKSGLPNDRFSAERPEGSISTLTIQRTEQRDSAMYRCASSLPGNTIYFGEGSWLTVV.

In this sample, this clonotype turned up many times. The gene calls are TRBV6-1 and TRBJ2-7; 12 positions match TRBD2. V trimming: 6 bases; J trimming: 0 bases; junction bases outside the gene matches: 6. Germline CDR1 MNHNS, CDR2 SASEGT. The CDR3 consists of 16 residues. The CDR3 DNA is TGTGCCAGCAGACCAGGGACTAGCGGGTTCTCCTACGAGCAGTACTTC. It encodes CASRPGTSGFSYEQYF.

In this sample, this clonotype turned up a few times. The genes are TRBV14 and TRBJ1-1; maybe TRBD1 (5 bases). V was cut by 4 bases and J by 7 bases, with 13 bases left in between. Germline CDR1 reads SGHDN; CDR2 reads FVKESK. This CDR3 region has 13 residues. CDR3 DNA sequence: TGTGCCAGCAGCCCCTTGGGGCTGTATGAAGCTTTCTTT. Protein sequence: CASSPLGLYEAFF. The variable domain in full, completed from reference TRBV14 and TRBJ1-1, reads EAGVTQFPSHSVIEKGQTVTLRCDPISGHDNLYWYRRVMGKEIKFLLHFVKESKQDESGMPNNRFLAERTGGTYSTLKVQPAELEDSGVYFCASSPLGLYEAFFGQGTRLTVV.

This clonotype has at least ten counts. The chain employs TRBV7-2 and TRBJ1-2, with 7 bases that match TRBD1. The CDR3 is 15 amino acids. J gave up 4 bases and V 5 bases, and 10 bases lay outside the gene matches. Germline V gene sequence: CDR1 SGHTA, CDR2 FQGNSA. In DNA, the CDR3 is TGTGCCAGCAGCCCGAGACAGGGAAGCGCCTATGGCTACACCTTC. Translating gives CASSPRQGSAYGYTF.

At least ten counts were recorded for this clonotype. V gene TRBV7-3 combines with J gene TRBJ2-5, with a tentative D call TRBD1 (6 bases). Germline CDR1 is SGHTA and CDR2 is FQGTGA. The V end was cut by 2 bases, the J end by 5 bases, with 12 bases between. The CDR3 has 14 residues. CDR3 sequence (DNA): TGTGCCAGCAGCTTACCAGGGGCAAAGGAGACCCAGTACTTC. Translation: CASSLPGAKETQYF.

V is TRBV29-1 and J is TRBJ2-3; 14 nucleotides line up with TRBD2. From germline, CDR1 is SQVTM and CDR2 ANQGSEA. The CDR3 extends over 17 amino acids. With 1 base clipped from V and 0 bases from J, the junction kept 3 bases outside the gene matches. The chain's CDR3 is CSVEGTSGRTSTDTQYF. In DNA form, the CDR3 reads TGCAGCGTTGAAGGGACTAGCGGGAGGACTAGCACAGATACGCAGTATTTT.